Here is one TCR beta chain with its context. This sample was included in a study of CD8 T cells in Susac syndrome. The CDR3 covers 13 residues. Between the trimmed V and J ends, which lost 5 bases and 5 bases, there was a span of 10 bases. The V gene's germline CDR1 is SGHVS and CDR2 FNYEAQ. CD8+ and CD4+ blood T cells underwent TCR beta sequencing. Included as multiple sclerosis controls were treatment-naive patients who had stable or active relapsing-remitting disease. About 0.45 to 1 ug RNA was reverse transcribed with random hexamers. With immunoSEQ multiplex PCR, TCR beta CDR3 was amplified across 54 Vbeta and 13 Jbeta. TCRdb independently ran MiXCR on the immunoSEQ multiplex PCR reads; one entry per CDR3 protein. Found here are about 430,000 distinct CDR3 sequences, approximately 85% of them singletons; the top ten hold approximately 0.11%.

The specimen sequenced was CD8+ T cells from PBMCs. This chain uses TRBV7-6 with TRBJ2-1; perhaps D is TRBD1 or TRBD2 (5 bases each). This receptor was identified in a human donor with multiple sclerosis. CDR3 bases: TGTGCCAGCAGCCCTATGGGGGACAATGAGCAGTTCTTC. The encoded protein is CASSPMGDNEQFF.